This TCR beta chain was profiled in a study of blood T cells in healthy people across ages (dated by TCRdb to the mid-2010s). In terms of the full investigation: In model experiments, roughly one uniquely barcoded TCR beta cDNA molecule per two T cells was captured by template switching. To track age-related changes in TCR beta repertoire diversity, the study relied on deep sequencing normalized with unique cDNA molecular identifiers. To avoid experimental bias, donors of different ages were spread randomly across the sequencing lanes. The study analyzed two additional independent replicas of 1 million unique cDNA reads from the same blood draw for two donors, one aged 18 to 30 and one aged 80 or older. Four age groups were formed from the donors: young (average approximately 16 years), middle-aged (around 40), aged (about 62) and long-lived (more than 75).

The germline V gene gives CDR1 as SQVTM and CDR2 as ANQGSEA. The germline ends are 19 bases apart after V is trimmed by 6 bases and J by 7 bases. The CDR3 covers 13 residues, taking in both the cysteine and the phenylalanine. The sequence is cut down to CDR3 DNA, 39 bases in frame from base 1. This clonotype was observed a few times. Its antigen remains undetermined. No qualities accompany the bases; no much larger clone lies one base away. The library was made by 5' RACE. Sequencing was carried out with an Illumina HiSeq 2500. A second PCR of roughly 7 to 11 cycles was performed with a sample-barcoded 5' primer and a J-beta primer mix. Each TCR beta cDNA molecule received a unique molecular identifier from a template-switch 5' adaptor carrying 12 random nucleotides. At least 3 million CDR3-containing paired-end reads were obtained from each sample. First-strand cDNA was synthesized from all RNA with the Mint cDNA synthesis kit, primed by a TRBC-specific oligonucleotide. After uracil-DNA glycosylase treatment, a first 18-cycle PCR used universal primers M1SS and BC2_uni_R on all cDNA. The study's own analysis went as follows. For normalization, 1 million high-quality reads, each with a distinct molecular identifier, were randomly selected from each sample. Instead of being binned into consensus sequences, reads with shared molecular identifiers were discarded. MiTCR, with a Q25 quality threshold and the strictest error-elimination algorithm, was used for CDR3 identification, clonotype clustering and error correction. Lower-bound total TCR beta diversity was estimated with a nonparametric unseen species model using Euler transformation. The public reads were quality trimmed at Q25 with fastp and then assembled into clones with MiXCR by TCRdb, keeping productive beta chains. Rows merge per CDR3 protein into single entries with the most common DNA and genes. Here the V and J calls rest on TCRdb's processing, not on the authors' analysis. The sample table contains about 900,000 distinct CDR3 sequences; only one count was recorded for about 62% of them. The ten largest clones add up to roughly 25% of the sample.

Systemically healthy Caucasian individuals from Russia, approximately 39 in total and aged roughly 6 to 95 years, were included as donors. Roughly 10 milliliters of peripheral blood were collected from each donor into EDTA-treated Vacutainer tubes. Ficoll-Paque density-gradient centrifugation was used to isolate PBMCs, with at least 7 million obtained per sample. Trizol reagent was used to extract total RNA from PBMCs, with at least 6 micrograms per sample. For every donor, flow cytometry on a PBMC aliquot measured the percentage of naive CD45RAhigh/CD27high T cells. Results and caveats for the whole study, not just this receptor: Compared with the aged group, the long-lived group had more naive CD4+ T cells, fewer expanded clones and increased TCR diversity, suggesting age selection. There was a strong correlation between observed TCR beta diversity and the percentage of naive T cells measured by flow cytometry. Observed TCR beta diversity per million T cells fell roughly linearly with age, and a significant reduction was already apparent by age around 44. Donor CMV infection status was unknown, potentially confounding age-related changes in expanded clonotypes. Estimates of total diversity based on one million sequenced T cells were regarded as lower bounds and as underestimates. Since profiling was done on bulk unsorted PBMCs, naive and antigen-experienced compartments could not be conclusively compared.

Recombination connected TRBV29-1 to TRBJ2-7; perhaps TRBD1 is the D gene, with 6 bases matching. Sequenced material: blood. The receptor's source is a man in his thirties or forties in good health. The CDR3 amino acid sequence is: CSVEQGPRVEQYF. The sequence in DNA is TGCAGCGTCGAGCAGGGGCCCCGGGTGGAGCAGTACTTC.